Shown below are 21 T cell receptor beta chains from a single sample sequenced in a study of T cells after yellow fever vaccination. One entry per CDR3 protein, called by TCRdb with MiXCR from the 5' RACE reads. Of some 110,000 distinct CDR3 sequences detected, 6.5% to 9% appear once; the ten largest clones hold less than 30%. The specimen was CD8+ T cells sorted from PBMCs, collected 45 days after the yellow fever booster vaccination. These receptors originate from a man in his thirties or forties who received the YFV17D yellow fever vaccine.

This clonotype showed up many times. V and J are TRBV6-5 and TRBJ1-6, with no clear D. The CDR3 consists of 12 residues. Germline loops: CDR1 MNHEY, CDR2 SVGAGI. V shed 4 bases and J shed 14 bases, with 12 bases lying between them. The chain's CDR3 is CASSSPRMALHF. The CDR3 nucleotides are TGTGCCAGCAGTTCTCCCAGGATGGCCCTCCACTTT.

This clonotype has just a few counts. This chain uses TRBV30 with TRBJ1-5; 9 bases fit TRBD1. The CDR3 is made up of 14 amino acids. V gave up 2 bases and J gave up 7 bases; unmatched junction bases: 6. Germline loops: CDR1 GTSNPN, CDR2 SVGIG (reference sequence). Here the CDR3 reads CAWSRGQGYQPQHF. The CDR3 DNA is TGTGCCTGGAGTAGGGGACAGGGATACCAGCCCCAGCATTTT.

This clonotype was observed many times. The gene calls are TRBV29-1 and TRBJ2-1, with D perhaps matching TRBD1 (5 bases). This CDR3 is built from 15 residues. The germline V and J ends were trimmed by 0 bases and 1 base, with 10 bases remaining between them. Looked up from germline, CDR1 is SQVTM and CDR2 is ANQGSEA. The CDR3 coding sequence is TGCAGCGTTGAAGATAACAGGATATCCTACAATGAGCAGTTCTTC. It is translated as CSVEDNRISYNEQFF.

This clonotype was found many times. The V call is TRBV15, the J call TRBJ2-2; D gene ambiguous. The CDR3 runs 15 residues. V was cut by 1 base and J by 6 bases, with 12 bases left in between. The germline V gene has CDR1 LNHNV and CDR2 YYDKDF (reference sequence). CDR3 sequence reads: CATSRVLSLAGELFF. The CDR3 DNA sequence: TGTGCCACCAGCAGAGTGTTGAGTTTGGCCGGGGAGCTGTTTTTT. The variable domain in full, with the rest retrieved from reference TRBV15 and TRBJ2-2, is DAMVIQNPRYQVTQFGKPVTLSCSQTLNHNVMYWYQQKSSQAPKLLFHYYDKDFNNEADTPDNFQSRRPNTSFCFLDIRSPGLGDTAMYLCATSRVLSLAGELFFGEGSRLTVL.

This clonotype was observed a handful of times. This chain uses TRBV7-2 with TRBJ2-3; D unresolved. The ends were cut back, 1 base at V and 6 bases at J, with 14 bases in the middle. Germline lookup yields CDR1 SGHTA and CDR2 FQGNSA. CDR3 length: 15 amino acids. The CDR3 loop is CASSLVPGSWDTQYF. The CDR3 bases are TGTGCCAGCAGCTTAGTTCCGGGCTCGTGGGATACGCAGTATTTT. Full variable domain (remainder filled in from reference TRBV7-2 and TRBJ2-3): GAGVSQSPSNKVTEKGKDVELRCDPISGHTALYWYRQSLGQGLEFLIYFQGNSAPDKSGLPSDRFSAERTGGSVSTLTIQRTQQEDSAVYLCASSLVPGSWDTQYFGPGTRLTVL.

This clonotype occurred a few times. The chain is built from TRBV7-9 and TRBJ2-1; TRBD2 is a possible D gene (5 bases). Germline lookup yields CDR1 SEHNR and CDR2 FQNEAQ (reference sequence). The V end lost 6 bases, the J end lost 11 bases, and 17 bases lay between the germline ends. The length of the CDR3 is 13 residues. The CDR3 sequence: CASRLLAAPKQFF. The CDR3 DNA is TGTGCCAGCAGATTGCTAGCAGCGCCGAAGCAGTTCTTC.

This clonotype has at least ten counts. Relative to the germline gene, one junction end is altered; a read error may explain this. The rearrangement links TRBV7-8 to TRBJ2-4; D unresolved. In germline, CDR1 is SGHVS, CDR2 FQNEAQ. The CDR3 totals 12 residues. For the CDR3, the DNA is TGTGCCAGCAGCTCCGGCGGCCTAGAAGGGAACTTC. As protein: CASSSGGLEGNF.

CDR3 sequence: CASRFSGSSHNEQFF. For the CDR3, the DNA is TGTGCCAGCAGGTTTAGCGGGAGTTCCCACAATGAGCAGTTCTTC. The chain uses TRBV5-4 and TRBJ2-1; 9 bases fit TRBD2. The CDR3 extends over 15 amino acids. V was clipped by 5 bases and J by 5 bases; unmatched bases: 8. Germline CDR1 reads SGHNT; CDR2 reads YYREEE (reference sequence).

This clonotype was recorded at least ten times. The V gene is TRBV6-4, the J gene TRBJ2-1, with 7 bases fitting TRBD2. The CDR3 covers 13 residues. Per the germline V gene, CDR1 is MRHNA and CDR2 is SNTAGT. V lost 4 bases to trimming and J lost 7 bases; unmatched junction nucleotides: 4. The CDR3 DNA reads TGTGCCAGCAGTGGTAGCGGGCCTAATGAGCAGTTCTTC. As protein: CASSGSGPNEQFF.

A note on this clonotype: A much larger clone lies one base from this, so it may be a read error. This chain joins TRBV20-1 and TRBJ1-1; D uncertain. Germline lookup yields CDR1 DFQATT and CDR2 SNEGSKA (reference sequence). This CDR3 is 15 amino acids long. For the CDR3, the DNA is TGCAGTGCTAGAGCGGTCCGACCGGTGAAGACTGAAGCTTTCTTT. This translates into CSARAVRPVKTEAFF.

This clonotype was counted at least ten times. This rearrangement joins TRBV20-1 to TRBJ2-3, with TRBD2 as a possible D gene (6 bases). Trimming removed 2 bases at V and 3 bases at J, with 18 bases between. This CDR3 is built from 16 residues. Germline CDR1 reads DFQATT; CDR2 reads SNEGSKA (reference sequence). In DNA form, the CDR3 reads TGCAGTGCTAGATGGGGGACTGCGGGTTTGACAGATACGCAGTATTTT. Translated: CSARWGTAGLTDTQYF.

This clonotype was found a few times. In DNA, the CDR3 is TGTGCCAGCAGCTCGCAGGGTGCGGGGGCCAACGTCCTGACTTTC. Translating it yields CASSSQGAGANVLTF. The rearrangement links TRBV5-4 to TRBJ2-6, with D maybe TRBD1 (5 bases). V lost 3 bases and J lost 4, with 11 bases in between. CDR3 length: 15 amino acids. From germline, CDR1 is SGHNT and CDR2 YYREEE (reference sequence). Combining the CDR3 with reference TRBV5-4 and TRBJ2-6 gives the whole variable domain ETGVTQSPTHLIKTRGQQVTLRCSSQSGHNTVSWYQQALGQGPQFIFQYYREEENGRGNFPPRFSGLQFPNYSSELNVNALELDDSALYLCASSSQGAGANVLTFGAGSRLTVL.

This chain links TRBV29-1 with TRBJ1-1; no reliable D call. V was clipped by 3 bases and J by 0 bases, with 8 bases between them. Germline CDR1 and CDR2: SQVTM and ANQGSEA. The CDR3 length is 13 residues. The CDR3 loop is CSVEPGMNTEAFF. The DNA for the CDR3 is TGCAGCGTTGAGCCAGGTATGAACACTGAAGCTTTCTTT.

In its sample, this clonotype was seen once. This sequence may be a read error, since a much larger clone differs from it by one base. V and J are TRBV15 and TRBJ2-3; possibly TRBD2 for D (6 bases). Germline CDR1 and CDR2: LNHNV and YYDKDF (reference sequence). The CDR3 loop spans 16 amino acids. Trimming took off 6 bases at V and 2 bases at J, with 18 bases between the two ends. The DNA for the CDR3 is TGTGCCACCAGGATTCCCCTAGCGAATCTCACAGATACGCAGTATTTT. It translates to CATRIPLANLTDTQYF.

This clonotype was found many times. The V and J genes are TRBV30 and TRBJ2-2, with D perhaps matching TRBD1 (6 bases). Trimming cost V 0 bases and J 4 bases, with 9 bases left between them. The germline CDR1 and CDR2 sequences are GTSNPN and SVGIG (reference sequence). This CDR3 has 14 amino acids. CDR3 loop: CAWSVLGGTGELFF. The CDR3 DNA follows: TGTGCCTGGAGTGTACTAGGGGGCACCGGGGAGCTGTTTTTT.

The DNA of the CDR3 is TGTGCCAGCAGTTTATTCGGCCCAAGGGGCAATGAGCAGTTCTTC. Translated, it gives CASSLFGPRGNEQFF. The chain employs TRBV27 and TRBJ2-1; tentatively, D is TRBD1 (5 bases). The CDR3 is 15 residues long. V was cut by 1 base and J by 6 bases, with 13 bases left in between. In germline, CDR1 is MNHEY, CDR2 SMNVEV (reference sequence).

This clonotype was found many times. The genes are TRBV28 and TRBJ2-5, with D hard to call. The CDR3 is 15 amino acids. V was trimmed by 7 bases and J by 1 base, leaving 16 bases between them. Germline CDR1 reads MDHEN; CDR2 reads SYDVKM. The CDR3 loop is CASIPSAGTQETQYF. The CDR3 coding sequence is TGTGCCAGCATCCCCTCGGCAGGCACCCAAGAGACCCAGTACTTC.

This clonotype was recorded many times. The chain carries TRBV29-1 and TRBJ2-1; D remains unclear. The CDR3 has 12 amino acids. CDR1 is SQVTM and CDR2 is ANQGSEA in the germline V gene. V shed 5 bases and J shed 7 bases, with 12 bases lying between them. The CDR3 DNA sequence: TGCAGCGTTACTACAAGACCTAATGAGCAGTTCTTC. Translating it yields CSVTTRPNEQFF.

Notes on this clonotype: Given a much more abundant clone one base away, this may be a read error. Written as DNA, the CDR3 is TGTGCCAGCAGCTCACCTAATACACATGGGGAGCTGTTTTTT. Residues: CASSSPNTHGELFF. The J gene is TRBJ2-2, the V gene TRBV7-8; D uncertain. CDR1 is SGHVS, CDR2 FQNEAQ, per germline. The CDR3 contains 14 residues. V lost 4 bases, J lost 8 bases, and 14 bases lay in between.

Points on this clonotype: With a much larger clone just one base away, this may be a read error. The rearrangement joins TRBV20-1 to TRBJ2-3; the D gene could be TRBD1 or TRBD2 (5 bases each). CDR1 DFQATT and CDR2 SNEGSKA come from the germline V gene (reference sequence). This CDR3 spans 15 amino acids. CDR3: CCARGSALNTDTQYF. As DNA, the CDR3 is TGCTGTGCTAGGGGTAGCGCACTCAACACAGATACGCAGTATTTT.

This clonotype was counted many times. For the CDR3, the DNA is TGCGCCAGCAGCTTAACGGGACTAGTTGCAGATACGCAGTATTTT. Encoded protein: CASSLTGLVADTQYF. V and J are TRBV5-1 and TRBJ2-3, with 8 nucleotides matching TRBD2. The V segment lost 2 bases and the J segment 4 bases; nucleotides outside the gene matches: 6. The CDR3 extends over 15 amino acids. CDR1 SGHRS and CDR2 YFSETQ come from the germline V gene.